This T cell receptor beta chain was identified in a study of human T cells and chemical hapten exposure. Findings and caveats of the study: Having alopecia, the donors may differ immunologically from healthy people. After DPC sensitization, TCRs above 1 in 1000 frequency showed no change.

Time point noted: patch test 2, 6 weeks after DPC sensitization. Stated treatment: therapeutic diphenylcyclopropenone sensitization with weekly scalp DPC. Blood sampling preceded each patch test application. This clonotype was counted between two and nine times. Its antigen remains unidentified. CDR1 is SEHNR and CDR2 is FQNEAQ in the germline V gene (reference sequence). V shed 5 bases, J shed 5 bases, and the junction held 4 bases outside the gene matches. The CDR3 runs to 15 residues. TCRdb re-called the RACE reads with MiXCR, one entry per CDR3 protein. The sample contains 75,000 to 90,000 distinct CDR3 sequences, about 10% of which appear only once.

Specimen: whole blood, collected in connection with sensitization to the hapten diphenylcyclopropenone (DPC). The gene calls are TRBV7-9 and TRBJ2-5; 14 bases fit TRBD2. The sequence was collected from a woman in her 50s with alopecia areata. Some clones in this sample may be carry-over from other donors' samples. This chain's CDR3 is CASSQTSGRAETQYF. The CDR3 region has the DNA TGTGCCAGCAGCCAGACTAGCGGGAGGGCGGAGACCCAGTACTTC.